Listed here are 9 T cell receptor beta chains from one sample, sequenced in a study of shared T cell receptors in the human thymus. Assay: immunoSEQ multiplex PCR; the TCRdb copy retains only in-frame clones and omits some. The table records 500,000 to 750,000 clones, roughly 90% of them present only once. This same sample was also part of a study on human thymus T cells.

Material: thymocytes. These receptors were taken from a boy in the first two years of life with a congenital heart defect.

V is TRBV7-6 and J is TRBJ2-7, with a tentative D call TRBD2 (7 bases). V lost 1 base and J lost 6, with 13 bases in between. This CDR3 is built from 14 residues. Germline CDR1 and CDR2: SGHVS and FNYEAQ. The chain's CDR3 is CASSLGRGGLEQYF. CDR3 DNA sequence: TGTGCCAGCAGCTTAGGCAGGGGAGGGCTCGAGCAGTACTTC.

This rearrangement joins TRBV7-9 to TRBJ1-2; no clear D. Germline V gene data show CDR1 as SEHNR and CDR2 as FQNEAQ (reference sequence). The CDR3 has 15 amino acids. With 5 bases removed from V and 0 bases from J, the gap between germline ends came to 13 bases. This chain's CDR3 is CASSPEATSNYGYTF. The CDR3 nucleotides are TGTGCCAGCAGCCCAGAGGCAACTTCTAACTATGGCTACACCTTC.

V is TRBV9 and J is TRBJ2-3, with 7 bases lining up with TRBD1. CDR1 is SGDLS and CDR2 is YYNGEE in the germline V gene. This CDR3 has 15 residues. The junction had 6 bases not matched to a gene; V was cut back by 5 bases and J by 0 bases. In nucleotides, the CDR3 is TGTGCCAGCAGGACAGGGAAGGGTAGCACAGATACGCAGTATTTT. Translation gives CASRTGKGSTDTQYF.

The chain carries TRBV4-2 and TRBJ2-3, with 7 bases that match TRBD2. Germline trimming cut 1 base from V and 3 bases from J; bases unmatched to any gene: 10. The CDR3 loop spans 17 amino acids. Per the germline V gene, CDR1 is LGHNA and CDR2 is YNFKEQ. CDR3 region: CASSQVPGAGATDTQYF. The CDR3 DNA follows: TGTGCCAGCAGCCAAGTCCCCGGGGCGGGAGCGACAGATACGCAGTATTTT.

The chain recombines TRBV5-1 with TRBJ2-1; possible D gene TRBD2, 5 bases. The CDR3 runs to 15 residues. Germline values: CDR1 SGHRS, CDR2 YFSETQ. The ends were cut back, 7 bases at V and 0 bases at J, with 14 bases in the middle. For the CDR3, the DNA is TGCGCCAGCTCCCGCCCGGGGAGCTCCTACAATGAGCAGTTCTTC. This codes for CASSRPGSSYNEQFF.

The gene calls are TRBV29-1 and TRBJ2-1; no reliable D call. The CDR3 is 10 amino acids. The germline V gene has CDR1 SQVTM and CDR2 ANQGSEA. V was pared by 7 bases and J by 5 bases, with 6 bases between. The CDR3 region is CSASDNEQFF. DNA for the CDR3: TGCAGCGCCTCTGACAATGAGCAGTTCTTC.

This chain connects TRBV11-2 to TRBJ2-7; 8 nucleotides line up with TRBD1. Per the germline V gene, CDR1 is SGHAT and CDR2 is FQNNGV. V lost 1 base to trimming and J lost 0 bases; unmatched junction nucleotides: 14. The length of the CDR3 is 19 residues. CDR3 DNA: TGTGCCAGCAGCTTAGGGACAGGGAAATTGGGGGAGTGCTCCTACGAGCAGTACTTC. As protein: CASSLGTGKLGECSYEQYF. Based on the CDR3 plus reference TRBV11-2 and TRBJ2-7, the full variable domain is EAGVAQSPRYKIIEKRQSVAFWCNPISGHATLYWYQQILGQGPKLLIQFQNNGVVDDSQLPKDRFSAERLKGVDSTLKIQPAKLEDSAVYLCASSLGTGKLGECSYEQYFGPGTRLTVT.

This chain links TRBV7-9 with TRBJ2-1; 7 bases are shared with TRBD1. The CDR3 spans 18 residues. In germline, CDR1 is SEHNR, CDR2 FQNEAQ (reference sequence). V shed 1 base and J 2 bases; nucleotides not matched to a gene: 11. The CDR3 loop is CASSLGTQGELPYNEQFF. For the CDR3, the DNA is TGTGCCAGCAGCTTAGGGACCCAGGGGGAGTTGCCCTACAATGAGCAGTTCTTC.

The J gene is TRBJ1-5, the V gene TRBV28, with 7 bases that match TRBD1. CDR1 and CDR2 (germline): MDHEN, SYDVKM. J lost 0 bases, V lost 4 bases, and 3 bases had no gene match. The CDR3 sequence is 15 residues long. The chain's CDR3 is CASSSGTVSNQPQHF. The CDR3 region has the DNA TGTGCCAGCAGTTCTGGGACAGTTAGCAATCAGCCCCAGCATTTT.